The 8 T cell receptor beta chains presented below share a single source sample, sequenced in a study of blood T cell repertoires in COVID-19. TCRdb's table, derived via immunoSEQ multiplex PCR, lists solely in-frame clones and lacks some. The top ten hold 7.5% to 9.5% of the sample, which has roughly 180,000 clones, more than 80% seen once. What was sequenced was peripheral blood. The source of these receptors is an older woman with acute or convalescent COVID-19.

The chain is built from TRBV24-1 and TRBJ2-3; D not resolved. V lost 7 bases to trimming and J lost 3 bases, with 10 bases between them. CDR3 size: 13 residues. Germline V gene lookup returns CDR1 KGHDR and CDR2 SFDVKD. CDR3 protein: CATRSSWTDTQYF. The CDR3 bases are TGTGCCACCAGGAGCTCTTGGACAGATACGCAGTATTTT.

This chain uses TRBV24-1 with TRBJ2-1, with TRBD1 identical over 11 bases. Germline CDR1 reads KGHDR; CDR2 reads SFDVKD. J lost 7 bases, V lost 1 base, and 8 bases had no gene match. The CDR3 spans 17 residues. The CDR3 coding sequence is TGTGCCACCAGTGATTTCCCCGGACAGGGGGCGCGGAATGAGCAGTTCTTC. The encoded protein is CATSDFPGQGARNEQFF.

Points on this clone: Other DNA sequences in the same sample also yield this CDR3. This rearrangement joins TRBV27 to TRBJ2-2; no clear D. The CDR3 has 12 residues. CDR1 is MNHEY, CDR2 SMNVEV, per germline (reference sequence). Trimming stripped 5 bases from V and 3 bases from J, with 4 bases between. CDR3 sequence: CASSPYTGELFF. Here the CDR3 DNA reads TGTGCCAGCAGTCCTTACACCGGGGAGCTGTTTTTT.

A few counts support this clone. The chain uses TRBV9 and TRBJ2-1; 9 bases fit TRBD2. V lost 4 bases, J lost 4 bases, and 6 bases stayed unmatched. CDR3 length equals 15 residues. Germline CDR1 SGDLS, CDR2 YYNGEE. CDR3 DNA sequence: TGTGCCAGCAGCCCCATAGCGGGAGATTACAATGAGCAGTTCTTC. As protein: CASSPIAGDYNEQFF.

The V gene is TRBV11-2, the J gene TRBJ2-1; 7 bases align to TRBD2. The CDR3 loop spans 16 amino acids. V lost 3 bases, J lost 3 bases, and 8 bases stayed unmatched. The V gene's germline CDR1 is SGHAT and CDR2 FQNNGV. The CDR3 DNA reads TGTGCCAGCAGCTTGTTCGAAGCTAGCGGCTACAATGAGCAGTTCTTC. This sequence encodes CASSLFEASGYNEQFF.

The chain recombines TRBV25-1 with TRBJ2-1; TRBD1 aligns across 7 bases. CDR1 is MGHDK and CDR2 is SYGVNS in the germline V gene. Unmatched junction bases numbered 13, after V lost 3 bases and J lost 8 bases. The CDR3 covers 16 residues. The CDR3 region is CASSDPSYDRAYEQFF. The CDR3 DNA sequence: TGTGCCAGCAGTGATCCCTCATACGACAGGGCCTATGAGCAGTTCTTC. Complete variable domain (other parts from reference TRBV25-1 and TRBJ2-1): EADIYQTPRYLVIGTGKKITLECSQTMGHDKMYWYQQDPGMELHLIHYSYGVNSTEKGDLSSESTVSRIRTEHFPLTLESARPSHTSQYLCASSDPSYDRAYEQFFGPGTRLTVL.

CDR3 amino acids: CASSTTGVVGNTIYF. CDR3 coding DNA: TGCGCCAGCAGCACGACAGGGGTAGTAGGAAACACCATATATTTT. The rearrangement links TRBV5-1 to TRBJ1-3, with 8 bases aligning to TRBD1. CDR1 is SGHRS, CDR2 YFSETQ, per germline. V shed 4 bases, J shed 4 bases, and the junction held 7 bases outside the gene matches. This CDR3 region has 15 residues.

This clone turned up a few times. The chain carries TRBV4-1 and TRBJ2-1; 10 bases align to TRBD1. In germline, CDR1 is MGHRA, CDR2 YSYEKL. V was pared by 4 bases and J by 5 bases, with 11 bases of the junction left unmatched. This CDR3 has 17 amino acids. Written as DNA, the CDR3 is TGCGCCAGCAGCCGTCCCGGGACAGGGGCCGGGGACAATGAGCAGTTCTTC. Residues: CASSRPGTGAGDNEQFF.